In its sample, the clone carrying this T cell receptor (beta chain) was seen a few times. Employing constant-segment primers, 5'RACE generated TCR alpha and TCR beta cDNA libraries bearing sample barcodes and UMIs. Via MiXCR, TCRdb re-called the 5' RACE reads, giving one row per CDR3 protein. The sample shows roughly 620,000 distinct CDR3 sequences, more than 15% of them seen only once. This entry belongs to a study of T-cell memory formation after mild COVID-19. Study overall: Largely donor-specific sequence clusters came from a couple of donors.

CDR1 is SEHNR, CDR2 FQNEAQ, per germline (reference sequence). Trimming shortened V by 4 bases and J by 1 base, and 7 bases separated the two germline ends. The CDR3 has 13 amino acids. The source of this sequence is an adult woman who had mild COVID-19 (a few samples of this study predate the infection). Cell type and time point are not known. This rearrangement joins TRBV7-9 to TRBJ1-1, with D hard to call. The sample consisted of PBMCs or a T cell subset sorted from them (not recorded which). CDR3 amino acids: CASSSIANTEAFF. The CDR3 bases are TGTGCCAGCAGCTCTATAGCGAACACTGAAGCTTTCTTT.